Listed here are 15 T cell receptor beta chains from one sample, sequenced in a study of radiotherapy plus CTLA-4 blockade in lung cancer. This table comes from immunoSEQ multiplex PCR, and its TCRdb copy is limited to in-frame clones, with some not included. The table has more than 60,000 clones, roughly 76% seen once. The sequences come from peripheral blood, collected from a patient treated with radiotherapy plus ipilimumab. The receptor source for this set is a human donor with non-small cell lung cancer who had a complete response to radiotherapy plus ipilimumab.

This clone was picked up a small number of times. The J gene is TRBJ1-4, the V gene TRBV6-1, with 8 bases fitting TRBD1. Germline CDR1 reads MNHNS; CDR2 reads SASEGT. J lost 5 bases, V lost 6 bases, and 5 bases had no gene match. This CDR3 region has 14 residues. The CDR3 bases are TGTGCCAGCAGACCTACAGGGGGGAATGAAAAACTGTTTTTT. Its translation is CASRPTGGNEKLFF.

This clone has just a few counts. The chain has TRBV5-6 and TRBJ1-4; 9 positions match TRBD1. The CDR3 runs to 15 residues. CDR1 is SGHDT and CDR2 is YYEEEE in the germline V gene. The trim removed 4 bases at V and 4 bases at J, leaving 5 bases unmatched. The CDR3 DNA reads as TGTGCCAGCAGCACTGGGACAGGGCTTAATGAAAAACTGTTTTTT. It encodes CASSTGTGLNEKLFF.

V usage is TRBV11-2 and J usage is TRBJ1-4; TRBD1 matches 7 bases. Trimming took 0 bases from V and 0 from J; bases not matched to a gene: 7. Germline CDR1 SGHAT, CDR2 FQNNGV. The CDR3 runs 18 residues. The CDR3 DNA reads TGTGCCAGCAGCTTAGAACCGGGACAGTATGCAACTAATGAAAAACTGTTTTTT. Translating it yields CASSLEPGQYATNEKLFF.

The V call is TRBV5-5, the J call TRBJ1-2; 8 bases fit TRBD1. The CDR3 covers 14 residues. The V and J ends lost 0 bases and 4 bases, in that order; junction bases with no gene match: 2. The germline CDR1 and CDR2 sequences are SGHKS and YYEKEE (reference sequence). The CDR3 reads CASSLGTGIYGYTF. In DNA form, the CDR3 reads TGTGCCAGCAGCTTGGGGACAGGGATCTATGGCTACACCTTC.

CDR3 coding DNA: TGCGCCAGCAGTGTTCCTAGCGGCAATGAGCAGTTCTTC. This gives the protein CASSVPSGNEQFF. The rearrangement joins TRBV10-1 to TRBJ2-1; 7 bases match TRBD2. V shed 4 bases and J 6 bases; nucleotides not matched to a gene: 3. This CDR3 contains 13 residues. Germline V CDR1 and CDR2: WNHNN, SYGVQD (reference sequence).

The CDR3 DNA reads TGTGCCAGCAGCATACGGGGACAGGCCTATGATGAGCAGTTCTTC. Translated: CASSIRGQAYDEQFF. This rearrangement joins TRBV9 to TRBJ2-1; 8 bases map to TRBD1. Trimming cost V 4 bases and J 8 bases; bases outside gene matches: 11. Germline V gene data show CDR1 as SGDLS and CDR2 as YYNGEE. The CDR3 is 15 residues long.

This clone was counted a single time. The chain uses TRBV9 and TRBJ1-2; TRBD1 might be the D (5 bases). The CDR3 extends over 13 amino acids. V lost 0 bases to trimming and J lost 3 bases, with 6 bases between them. Germline-derived CDR1 and CDR2 are SGDLS and YYNGEE. CDR3 in amino acids: CASSVETDYGYTF. CDR3 nucleotides: TGTGCCAGCAGCGTAGAGACAGACTATGGCTACACCTTC.

V and J are TRBV12-5 and TRBJ2-1; 12 positions agree with TRBD1. Per germline, CDR1 LGHNT and CDR2 FRNRAP. The CDR3 contains 15 residues. Trimming removed 6 bases from V and 7 bases from J; junction bases left unmatched: 7. Here the CDR3 reads CASGPGTGGNNEQFF. In nucleotides, the CDR3 is TGTGCTAGTGGCCCCGGGACAGGGGGCAATAATGAGCAGTTCTTC.

This clone was detected a few times. The chain employs TRBV6-5 and TRBJ2-1; 10 bases map to TRBD2. Germline V gives CDR1 MNHEY, CDR2 SVGAGI. Unmatched junction bases numbered 4, after V lost 6 bases and J lost 2 bases. The CDR3 is 15 residues long. The CDR3 spells CASRSLAGAYNEQFF. CDR3 nucleotides: TGTGCCAGCAGATCCCTAGCGGGGGCCTACAATGAGCAGTTCTTC.

The chain recombines TRBV5-6 with TRBJ2-7; 7 bases align to TRBD1. Germline V gene sequence: CDR1 SGHDT, CDR2 YYEEEE. This CDR3 spans 16 amino acids. The trim removed 6 bases at V and 3 bases at J, leaving 15 bases unmatched. The CDR3 here is CASKSFVTGKYYEQYF. CDR3 coding DNA: TGTGCCAGCAAGTCGTTCGTGACAGGGAAATACTACGAGCAGTACTTC.

The V and J genes are TRBV19 and TRBJ2-1; 7 nucleotides align to TRBD1. Germline V CDR1 and CDR2: LNHDA, SQIVND (reference sequence). V shed 4 bases, J shed 1 base, and the junction held 4 bases outside the gene matches. The CDR3 contains 15 residues. The CDR3 reads CASSTDRSSYNEQFF. The CDR3 DNA sequence: TGTGCCAGTAGTACGGACAGGTCATCCTACAATGAGCAGTTCTTC. Full variable domain (remainder filled in from reference TRBV19 and TRBJ2-1): DGGITQSPKYLFRKEGQNVTLSCEQNLNHDAMYWYRQDPGQGLRLIYYSQIVNDFQKGDIAEGYSVSREKKESFPLTVTSAQKNPTAFYLCASSTDRSSYNEQFFGPGTRLTVL.

DNA for the CDR3: TGTGCCAGCAGCCGGGACAGTTATAATTCACCCCTCCACTTT. It is translated as CASSRDSYNSPLHF. This chain uses TRBV6-6 with TRBJ1-6; 7 positions match TRBD1. The CDR3 runs 14 residues. CDR1 and CDR2 from the germline V gene are MNHNY and SVGAGI (reference sequence). With V trimmed by 6 bases and J by 4 bases, 3 bases remained unmatched.

CDR3 amino acids: CASSEYRQGVSHEQYF. CDR3 in DNA: TGTGCCAGCAGTGAATATCGACAGGGGGTCAGCCACGAGCAGTACTTC. This sequence joins TRBV25-1 and TRBJ2-7; TRBD1 matches at 9 bases. The germline V gene encodes CDR1 MGHDK and CDR2 SYGVNS. V was pared by 0 bases and J by 5 bases, with 8 bases of the junction left unmatched. The CDR3 has 16 amino acids.

The gene calls are TRBV5-6 and TRBJ2-7; D possibly corresponds to TRBD2 (7 bases). CDR3 length: 15 residues. Germline lookup yields CDR1 SGHDT and CDR2 YYEEEE. V dropped 1 base and J dropped 6 bases, with 17 bases sitting between them. The CDR3 region has the DNA TGTGCCAGCAGCTTGATCGAGGGGGGGACGGGCGAGCAGTACTTC. Protein product: CASSLIEGGTGEQYF.

The gene calls are TRBV7-8 and TRBJ2-3; a possible D gene is TRBD1 (5 bases). V lost 2 bases and J 1 base, leaving 16 bases between the germline ends. This CDR3 has 17 amino acids. Germline values: CDR1 SGHVS, CDR2 FQNEAQ. CDR3 loop: CASSLIGRGAGTDTQYF. The CDR3, as DNA: TGTGCCAGCAGCTTAATTGGGCGTGGGGCGGGCACAGATACGCAGTATTTT.